The 11 T cell receptor beta chains given below trace back to one sample, sequenced in a study of OX40 agonist ivuxolimab in advanced cancers. TCRdb's table, derived via immunoSEQ multiplex PCR, lists solely in-frame clones and lacks some. The repertoire holds 92,000 or so clones, approximately 84% seen once, with 5.8% in the top ten. Specimen: CD4+ or CD8+ T cells sorted from blood, collected in a trial of the OX40 agonist ivuxolimab. All receptors derive from an adult with an advanced solid tumor such as melanoma, head and neck, liver or kidney cancer.

This chain links TRBV12-5 with TRBJ1-5; possible D gene TRBD1, 5 bases. CDR1 is LGHNT, CDR2 FRNRAP, per germline. Trimming pared 1 base from V and 2 bases from J, leaving 9 bases between. The CDR3 extends over 15 amino acids. CDR3 DNA: TGTGCTAGTGGTTTGGAGGGGATAGGCAATCAGCCCCAGCATTTT. Translated: CASGLEGIGNQPQHF.

Concerning this clone: The junction differs from germline at one of its ends, possibly a read error. This chain links TRBV7-2 with TRBJ2-3; a possible D gene is TRBD1 (7 bases). The CDR3 loop spans 14 amino acids. The V gene's germline CDR1 is SGHTA and CDR2 FQGNSA. This chain's CDR3 is CASSRQGEADTQYF. DNA for the CDR3: TGCGCCAGCAGCCGCCAGGGGGAGGCAGATACGCAGTATTTT.

The chain links TRBV7-8 to TRBJ1-1, with D maybe TRBD1 (5 bases). Per germline, CDR1 SGHVS and CDR2 FQNEAQ. V lost 2 bases and J lost 3, with 10 bases in between. The CDR3 consists of 14 residues. The CDR3 sequence: CASSLQVGDTEAFF. The CDR3 DNA reads as TGTGCCAGCAGCTTACAGGTGGGGGACACTGAAGCTTTCTTT.

The rearrangement joins TRBV7-2 to TRBJ2-7; D possibly corresponds to TRBD2 (6 bases). There are 13 residues in the CDR3. The V gene's germline CDR1 is SGHTA and CDR2 FQGNSA. Trimming took 5 bases from V and 1 from J, leaving 9 bases between them. CDR3 sequence reads: CASSPGESYEQYF. The CDR3 nucleotides read TGTGCCAGCAGCCCGGGAGAATCCTACGAGCAGTACTTC.

The chain carries TRBV2 and TRBJ1-2; D is possibly TRBD1 (6 bases). V was cut by 5 bases and J by 13 bases, with 14 bases left in between. Germline V gene data show CDR1 as SNHLY and CDR2 as FYNNEI. The CDR3 has 11 residues. The CDR3 reads CASSPNRVRTF. In DNA, the CDR3 is TGTGCCAGCAGTCCTAACAGGGTGCGCACCTTC.

The V gene is TRBV14, the J gene TRBJ2-2, with a possible D match to TRBD2 (6 bases). Trimming cost V 1 base and J 6 bases, with 12 bases left between them. CDR1 is SGHDN and CDR2 is FVKESK in the germline V gene. The CDR3 length is 15 residues. CDR3 DNA: TGTGCCAGCAGCCAAGTCGGGGGATTAGCCGGGGAGCTGTTTTTT. The encoded protein is CASSQVGGLAGELFF.

This sequence joins TRBV4-3 and TRBJ1-4; TRBD1 agrees at 9 bases. This CDR3 is 15 amino acids long. CDR1 LGHNA and CDR2 YSLEER come from the germline V gene. After removal of 0 bases from V and 9 bases from J, the junction contained 5 bases not matched to a gene. The DNA of the CDR3 is TGCGCCAGCAGCCAAGAAGGTGGGACAGGGAAAAAACTGTTTTTT. Residues: CASSQEGGTGKKLFF.

This clone was recorded only once. The CDR3 loop is CAISPGGSLNTEAFF. In nucleotides, the CDR3 is TGTGCCATCAGTCCTGGGGGCAGCCTGAACACTGAAGCTTTCTTT. V usage is TRBV10-3 and J usage is TRBJ1-1; TRBD1 is a possible D gene (6 bases). The CDR3 extends over 15 amino acids. Germline V lookup: CDR1 ENHRY, CDR2 SYGVKD. Trimming stripped 5 bases from V and 0 bases from J, with 13 bases between.

This chain links TRBV29-1 with TRBJ2-3; D possibly corresponds to TRBD2 (6 bases). The V end was cut by 2 bases, the J end by 3 bases, with 6 bases between. The CDR3 consists of 12 residues. The germline gives CDR1 SQVTM, CDR2 ANQGSEA. CDR3 protein: CSVERGTDTQYF. The CDR3 coding sequence is TGCAGCGTTGAACGGGGGACAGATACGCAGTATTTT.

The gene calls are TRBV7-2 and TRBJ1-1; TRBD1 aligns across 7 bases. The CDR3 covers 12 residues. Germline V gene data show CDR1 as SGHTA and CDR2 as FQGNSA. The V segment lost 5 bases and the J segment 11 bases; nucleotides outside the gene matches: 8. The CDR3 DNA is TGTGCCAGCAGCCAAACCGGGACAGTGGCTTTCTTT. Residues: CASSQTGTVAFF.

This rearrangement joins TRBV7-3 to TRBJ1-1; D not resolved. The CDR3 has 15 residues. Germline CDR1 SGHTA, CDR2 FQGTGA. The V and J ends lost 4 bases and 7 bases respectively, with 19 bases between them. In nucleotides, the CDR3 is TGTGCCAGCAGCTCTGGGGTAATCGGTGCCCATGAAGCTTTCTTT. This translates into CASSSGVIGAHEAFF.